These T cell receptor beta chains were read from a single sample in a study of breast tumors, draining lymph nodes, adjacent tissues. MiXCR, run by TCRdb on the multiplex PCR reads, gives a single entry per CDR3 protein. The sample shows 150,000 to 250,000 distinct CDR3 sequences, 31% of them seen only once. Sequencing was performed on axillary lymph node tissue. The receptors originated from a female donor with breast cancer. Some clones in this sample may be carry-over from other donors' samples. Each CDR3 is given with its conserved first and last residue. The order of the fields is J gene, D gene, V gene, clone size, CDR3 protein, CDR3 DNA. D genes are given only for firm matches. Part of the rows lack a size; the others show once, few, many or a class for expanded clones.

>TRBJ2-7|-|TRBV28|-
CASSLIRSLPYEQYF
TGTGCCAGCAGTTTAATTAGGTCGCTGCCCTACGAGCAGTACTTC
>TRBJ1-5|-|TRBV6-1|-
CASSEGPTSGNQPQHF
TGTGCCAGCAGTGAAGGGCCGACATCGGGCAATCAGCCCCAGCATTTT
>TRBJ1-5|-|TRBV30|many
CAWSRPYSNQPQHF
TGTGCCTGGAGCAGGCCGTATAGCAATCAGCCCCAGCATTTT
>TRBJ1-4|TRBD1|TRBV20-1|-
CSARDITGGAEKLFF
TGCAGTGCTAGAGATATAACAGGGGGAGCGGAAAAACTGTTTTTT
>TRBJ2-5|-|TRBV3-1|few
CASSRSGETQYF
TGTGCCAGCAGCCGTTCTGGGGAGACCCAGTACTTC
>TRBJ1-6|-|TRBV30|many
CAWSGPRSVVSPLHF
TGTGCCTGGTCCGGCCCTCGGTCGGTTGTATCACCCCTCCACTTT
>TRBJ2-1|-|TRBV13|many
CASSLGTRSYNEQFF
TGTGCCAGCAGCTTGGGGACTCGCTCCTACAATGAGCAGTTCTTC
>TRBJ1-5|TRBD1|TRBV6-6|many
CASSYSTGGEDQPQHF
TGTGCCAGCAGTTACTCGACAGGGGGGGAGGATCAGCCCCAGCATTTT
>TRBJ1-1|-|TRBV6-1|few
CASSEAGRGTEAFF
TGTGCCAGCAGTGAAGCGGGGCGGGGCACTGAAGCTTTCTTT
>TRBJ1-1|-|TRBV5-1|-
CASSLVGRGNTEAFF
TGCGCCAGCAGCTTGGTAGGACGAGGTAACACTGAAGCTTTCTTT
>TRBJ2-1|-|TRBV14|many
CARSGGAGYNEQFF
TGTGCCAGGTCCGGTGGGGCAGGCTACAATGAGCAGTTCTTC
>TRBJ2-5|-|TRBV20-1|-
CSAQLGGGYQETQYF
TGCAGTGCACAACTAGGGGGGGGGTACCAAGAGACCCAGTACTTC
>TRBJ2-7|-|TRBV5-4|many
CASSLDWGAVEQYF
TGTGCCAGCAGCTTGGATTGGGGGGCCGTTGAGCAGTACTTC
>TRBJ2-2|TRBD2|TRBV12-3/TRBV12-4|many
CASSPGTSFTGELFF
TGTGCCAGCAGTCCCGGGACTAGCTTCACCGGGGAGCTGTTTTTT
>TRBJ1-4|-|TRBV6-2/TRBV6-3|few
CASSYIDNEKLFF
TGTGCCAGCAGTTACATCGATAATGAAAAACTGTTTTTT
>TRBJ2-1|-|TRBV19|-
CASSSPAWAGAHHEQFF
TGTGCCAGTAGTTCCCCCGCCTGGGCAGGGGCGCACCATGAGCAGTTCTTC
>TRBJ1-4|-|TRBV7-2|once
CASSSPSGPATNEKLFF
TGTGCCAGCAGCTCCCCTAGCGGGCCAGCAACTAATGAAAAACTGTTTTTT
>TRBJ2-3|-|TRBV2|many
CASRMAVYTDTQYF
TGTGCCAGCCGAATGGCAGTCTACACAGATACGCAGTATTTT
>TRBJ2-1|TRBD1|TRBV18|-
CASSPQTGVGEQFF
TGTGCCAGCTCACCCCAGACAGGGGTCGGTGAGCAGTTCTTC
>TRBJ1-1|TRBD1|TRBV10-3|-
CAIGEWTGEPRNTEAFF
TGTGCCATCGGTGAATGGACAGGGGAACCCAGAAACACTGAAGCTTTCTTT
>TRBJ2-1|TRBD1|TRBV20-1|many
CSAITGTASFF
TGCAGTGCTATTACCGGGACAGCTTCGTTCTTC
>TRBJ1-5|TRBD1|TRBV4-1|many
CASSQGGQGAQPQHF
TGCGCCAGCAGCCAAGGAGGACAGGGAGCTCAGCCCCAGCATTTT
>TRBJ2-1|-|TRBV29-1|-
CSVVYYLGDRGEQFF
TGCAGCGTTGTTTACTACTTAGGGGATAGGGGTGAGCAGTTCTTC
>TRBJ2-7|-|TRBV29-1|-
CSLRPGIGSYEQYF
TGCAGCTTAAGGCCGGGAATAGGCTCCTACGAGCAGTACTTC
>TRBJ1-5|TRBD1|TRBV20-1|many
CSASLGQGNQPQHF
TGCAGTGCTAGTCTGGGACAGGGAAATCAGCCCCAGCATTTT
>TRBJ2-7|-|TRBV4-2|many
CASSPVGGAPYEQYF
TGTGCCAGCAGCCCAGTAGGCGGGGCCCCCTACGAGCAGTACTTC
>TRBJ2-6|-|TRBV5-1|many
CASRQSGANVLTF
TGCGCCAGCCGACAATCTGGGGCCAACGTCCTGACTTTC
>TRBJ1-2|TRBD1|TRBV20-1|many
CSARGDRATYGYTF
TGCAGTGCGCGAGGGGACAGGGCCACCTATGGCTACACCTTC
>TRBJ2-7|-|TRBV20-1|many
CSATSLRDTSSYEQYF
TGCAGTGCTACTTCACTTAGGGACACATCCTCCTACGAGCAGTACTTC
>TRBJ2-7|-|TRBV6-1|many
CASSESMAYEQYF
TGTGCCAGCAGTGAATCCATGGCCTACGAGCAGTACTTC
>TRBJ1-6|TRBD1|TRBV10-3|many
CAISTGGPNSPLHF
TGTGCCATCAGCACAGGGGGCCCGAATTCACCCCTCCACTTT
>TRBJ2-2|-|TRBV13|many
CASSLGGQNTGELFF
TGTGCCAGCAGCTTAGGCGGACAGAACACCGGGGAGCTGTTTTTT